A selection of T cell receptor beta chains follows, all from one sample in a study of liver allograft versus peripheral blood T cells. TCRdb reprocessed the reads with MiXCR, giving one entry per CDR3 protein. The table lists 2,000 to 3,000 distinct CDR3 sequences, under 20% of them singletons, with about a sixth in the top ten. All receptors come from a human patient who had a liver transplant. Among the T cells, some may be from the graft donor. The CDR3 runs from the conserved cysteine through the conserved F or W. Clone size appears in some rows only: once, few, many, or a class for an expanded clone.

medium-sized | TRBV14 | CASSQLGGGTEAFF
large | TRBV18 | CASSPQPEGNTIYF
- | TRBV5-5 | CASSSFGARGNTIYF
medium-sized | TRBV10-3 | CATWDSPNQPQHF
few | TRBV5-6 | CASSPLRATYGYTF
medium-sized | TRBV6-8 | CAIIPSGGNEKLFF
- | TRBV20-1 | CSATPGGAQNYGYTF
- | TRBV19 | CASSVGQGGYTF
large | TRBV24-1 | CATSAGQIATNEKLFF
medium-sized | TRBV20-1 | CSARNNQGNTIYF
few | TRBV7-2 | CASSSMDREAQHF
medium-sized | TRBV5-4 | CASSRGLAEYNEQFF
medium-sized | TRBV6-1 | CASSERDPKAFF
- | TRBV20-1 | CSAVDLRGGGYTF
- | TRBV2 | CASRAGQGMAPLHF
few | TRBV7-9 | CASSAGQGAGPPLHF
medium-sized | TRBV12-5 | CASGLTPNYGYTF
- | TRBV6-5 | CASSPERQVYGYTF
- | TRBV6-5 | CASNNGNTIYF
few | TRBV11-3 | CASSTMTGELFF
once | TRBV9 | CASSQTSNTEAFF
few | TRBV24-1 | CATSDGGTGGGYTF
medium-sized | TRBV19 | CASSPELGGYTF
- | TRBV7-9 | CASSLGYGGDTEAFF
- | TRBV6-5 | CASRQGARIEAFF
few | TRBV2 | CASGDGASRSQPQHF
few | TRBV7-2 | CASSIGGLGGADGYTF
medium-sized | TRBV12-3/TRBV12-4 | CASTLRGAGTEAFF
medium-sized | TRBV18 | CASSPRTEAYEQYF
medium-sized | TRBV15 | CATSRETLPSSGNTIYF
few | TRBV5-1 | CASSLAAGGTEAFF
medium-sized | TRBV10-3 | CASGQGASANEKLFF
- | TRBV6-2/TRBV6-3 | CASRPTGTGHGYTF
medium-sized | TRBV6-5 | CASSYLTGGNGYTF
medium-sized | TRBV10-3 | CAISDGNPQFF
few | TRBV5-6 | CASSYGTGANYGYTF
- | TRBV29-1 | CSVENGGYTF